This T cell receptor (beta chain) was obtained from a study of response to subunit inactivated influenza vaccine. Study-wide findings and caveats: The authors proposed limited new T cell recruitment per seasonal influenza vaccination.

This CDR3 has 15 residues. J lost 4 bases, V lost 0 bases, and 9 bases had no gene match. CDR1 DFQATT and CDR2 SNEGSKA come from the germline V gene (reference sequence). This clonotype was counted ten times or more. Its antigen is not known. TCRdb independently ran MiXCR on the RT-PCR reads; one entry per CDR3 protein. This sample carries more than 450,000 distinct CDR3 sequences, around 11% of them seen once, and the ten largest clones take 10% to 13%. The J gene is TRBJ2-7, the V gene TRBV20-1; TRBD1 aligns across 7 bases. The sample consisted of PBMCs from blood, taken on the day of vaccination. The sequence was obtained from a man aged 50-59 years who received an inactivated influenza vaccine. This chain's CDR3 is CSARDLYRGQYEQYF. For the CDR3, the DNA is TGCAGTGCTAGAGATCTTTATAGGGGGCAGTACGAGCAGTACTTC.